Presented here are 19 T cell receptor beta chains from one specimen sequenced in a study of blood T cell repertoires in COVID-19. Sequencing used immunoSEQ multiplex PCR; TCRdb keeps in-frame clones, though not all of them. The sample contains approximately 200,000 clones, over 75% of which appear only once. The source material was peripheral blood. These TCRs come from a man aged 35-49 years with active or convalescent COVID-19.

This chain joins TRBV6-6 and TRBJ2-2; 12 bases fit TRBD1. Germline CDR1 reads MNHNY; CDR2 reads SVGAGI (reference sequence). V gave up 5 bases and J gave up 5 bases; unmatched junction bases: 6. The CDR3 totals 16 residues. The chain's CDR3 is CASSPRDRGPTGELFF. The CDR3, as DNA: TGTGCCAGCAGTCCTCGGGACAGGGGGCCTACCGGGGAGCTGTTTTTT.

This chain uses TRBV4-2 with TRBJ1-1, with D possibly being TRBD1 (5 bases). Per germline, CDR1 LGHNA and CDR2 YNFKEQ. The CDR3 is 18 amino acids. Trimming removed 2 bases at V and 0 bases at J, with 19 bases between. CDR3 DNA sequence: TGTGCCAGCAGCCAAAATCCCCAGGGTTCTCGTATGAACACTGAAGCTTTCTTT. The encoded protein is CASSQNPQGSRMNTEAFF.

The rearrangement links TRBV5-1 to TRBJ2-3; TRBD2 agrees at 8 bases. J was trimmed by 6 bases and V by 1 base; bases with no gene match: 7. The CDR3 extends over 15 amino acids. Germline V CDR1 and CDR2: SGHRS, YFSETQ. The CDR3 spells CASSLRLREEDTQYF. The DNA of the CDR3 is TGCGCCAGCAGCTTGCGTTTGCGGGAGGAGGATACGCAGTATTTT. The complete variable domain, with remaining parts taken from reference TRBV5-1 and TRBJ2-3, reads KAGVTQTPRYLIKTRGQQVTLSCSPISGHRSVSWYQQTPGQGLQFLFEYFSETQRNKGNFPGRFSGRQFSNSRSEMNVSTLELGDSALYLCASSLRLREEDTQYFGPGTRLTVL.

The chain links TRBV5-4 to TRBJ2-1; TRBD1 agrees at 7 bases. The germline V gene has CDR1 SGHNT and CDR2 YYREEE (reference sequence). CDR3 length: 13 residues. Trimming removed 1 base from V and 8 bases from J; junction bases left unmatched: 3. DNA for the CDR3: TGTGCCAGCAGCTTGCCAACAGGGGATGAGCAGTTCTTC. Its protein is CASSLPTGDEQFF.

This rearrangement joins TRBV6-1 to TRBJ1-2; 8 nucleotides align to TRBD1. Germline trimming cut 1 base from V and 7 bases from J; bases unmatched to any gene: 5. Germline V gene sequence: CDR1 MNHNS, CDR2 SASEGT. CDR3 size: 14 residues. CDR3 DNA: TGTGCCAGCAGTGAAGACGGACAGGGTCTTGGCTACACCTTC. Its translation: CASSEDGQGLGYTF.

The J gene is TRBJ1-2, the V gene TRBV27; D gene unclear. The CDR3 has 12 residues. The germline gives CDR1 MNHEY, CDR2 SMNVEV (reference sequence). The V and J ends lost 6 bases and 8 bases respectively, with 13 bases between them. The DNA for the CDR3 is TGTGCCAGCAGCCGTTCATCGGGGGGCTACACCTTC. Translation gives CASSRSSGGYTF.

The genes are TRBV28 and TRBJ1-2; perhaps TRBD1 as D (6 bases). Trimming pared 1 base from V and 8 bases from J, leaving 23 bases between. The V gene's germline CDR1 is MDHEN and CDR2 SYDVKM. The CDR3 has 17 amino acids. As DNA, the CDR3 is TGTGCCAGCAGTTTATTCCGGACCAGGGGCTCGAGGTACGGCTACACCTTC. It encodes CASSLFRTRGSRYGYTF.

DNA for the CDR3: TGTGCCAGCAGCGGACAGGGCCCTGAAGCTTTCTTT. Translation gives CASSGQGPEAFF. V gene TRBV7-6 combines with J gene TRBJ1-1, with 8 bases identical to TRBD1. Germline V gene sequence: CDR1 SGHVS, CDR2 FNYEAQ. Germline trimming cut 5 bases from V and 6 bases from J; bases unmatched to any gene: 2. The CDR3 is 12 amino acids.

The chain's CDR3 is CASGGSGVSNQPQHF. CDR3 nucleotides: TGTGCCAGTGGGGGCTCCGGGGTTAGCAATCAGCCCCAGCATTTT. The chain joins TRBV19 to TRBJ1-5; tentatively, D is TRBD1 (6 bases). The CDR3 loop spans 15 amino acids. The germline gives CDR1 LNHDA, CDR2 SQIVND (reference sequence). Trimming pared 8 bases from V and 0 bases from J, leaving 14 bases between.

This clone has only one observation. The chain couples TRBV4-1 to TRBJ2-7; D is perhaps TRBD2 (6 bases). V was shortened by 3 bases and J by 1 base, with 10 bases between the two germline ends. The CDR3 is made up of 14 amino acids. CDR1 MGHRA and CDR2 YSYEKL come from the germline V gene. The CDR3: CASSQGLSSYEQYF. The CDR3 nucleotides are TGCGCCAGCAGCCAGGGACTGTCATCCTACGAGCAGTACTTC.

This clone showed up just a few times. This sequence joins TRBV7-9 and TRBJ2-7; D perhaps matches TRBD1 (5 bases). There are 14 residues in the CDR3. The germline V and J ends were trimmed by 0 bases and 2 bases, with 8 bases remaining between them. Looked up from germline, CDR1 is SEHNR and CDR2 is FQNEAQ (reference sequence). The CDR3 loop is CASSLAQGTYEQYF. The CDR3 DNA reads TGTGCCAGCAGCTTAGCTCAGGGTACCTACGAGCAGTACTTC.

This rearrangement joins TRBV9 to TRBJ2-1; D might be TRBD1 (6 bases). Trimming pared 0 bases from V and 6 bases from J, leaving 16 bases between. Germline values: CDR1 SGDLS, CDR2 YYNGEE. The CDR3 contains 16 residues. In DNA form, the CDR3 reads TGTGCCAGCAGCGTAGGCCAGGGGCTAACTGGCAATGAGCAGTTCTTC. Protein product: CASSVGQGLTGNEQFF.

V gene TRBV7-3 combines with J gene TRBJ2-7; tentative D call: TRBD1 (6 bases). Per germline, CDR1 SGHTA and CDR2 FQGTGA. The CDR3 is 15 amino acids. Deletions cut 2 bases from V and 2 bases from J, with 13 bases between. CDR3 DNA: TGTGCCAGCAGCTTAGACGGGTCAGGGGCCTACGAGCAGTACTTC. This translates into CASSLDGSGAYEQYF.

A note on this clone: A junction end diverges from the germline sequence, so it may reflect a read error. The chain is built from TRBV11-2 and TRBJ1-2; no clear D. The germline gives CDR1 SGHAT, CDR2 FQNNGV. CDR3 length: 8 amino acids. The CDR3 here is CASSQYNF. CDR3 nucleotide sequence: TGTGCCAGCAGCCAATACAACTTC. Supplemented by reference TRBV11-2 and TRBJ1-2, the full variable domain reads EAGVAQSPRYKIIEKRQSVAFWCNPISGHATLYWYQQILGQGPKLLIQFQNNGVVDDSQLPKDRFSAERLKGVDSTLKIQPAKLEDSAVYLCASSQYNFGSGTRLTVV.

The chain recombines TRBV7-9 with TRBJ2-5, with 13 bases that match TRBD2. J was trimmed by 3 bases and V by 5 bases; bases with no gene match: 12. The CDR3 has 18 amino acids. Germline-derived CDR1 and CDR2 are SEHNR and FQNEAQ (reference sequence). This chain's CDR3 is CASSLRGLAGATEETQYF. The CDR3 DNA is TGTGCCAGCAGCCTACGTGGACTAGCGGGGGCAACGGAAGAGACCCAGTACTTC.

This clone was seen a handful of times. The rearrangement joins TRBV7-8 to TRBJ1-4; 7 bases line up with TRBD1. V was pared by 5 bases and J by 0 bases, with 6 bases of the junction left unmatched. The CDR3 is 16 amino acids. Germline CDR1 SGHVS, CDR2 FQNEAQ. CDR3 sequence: CASSPRDSATNEKLFF. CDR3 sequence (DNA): TGTGCCAGCAGCCCCCGGGACAGCGCAACTAATGAAAAACTGTTTTTT.

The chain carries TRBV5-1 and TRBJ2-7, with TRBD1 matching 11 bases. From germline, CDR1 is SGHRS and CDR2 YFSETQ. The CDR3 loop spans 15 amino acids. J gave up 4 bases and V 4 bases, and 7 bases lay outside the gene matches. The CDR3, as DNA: TGCGCCAGCAGCGGACCGGGACAGGGGGTTTACGAGCAGTACTTC. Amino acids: CASSGPGQGVYEQYF.

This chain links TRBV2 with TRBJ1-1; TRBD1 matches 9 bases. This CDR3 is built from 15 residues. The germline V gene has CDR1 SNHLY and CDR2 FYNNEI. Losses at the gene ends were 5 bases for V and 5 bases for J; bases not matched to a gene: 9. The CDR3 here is CASSPPQGAGTEAFF. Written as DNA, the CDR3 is TGTGCCAGCAGTCCCCCACAGGGGGCAGGGACTGAAGCTTTCTTT.

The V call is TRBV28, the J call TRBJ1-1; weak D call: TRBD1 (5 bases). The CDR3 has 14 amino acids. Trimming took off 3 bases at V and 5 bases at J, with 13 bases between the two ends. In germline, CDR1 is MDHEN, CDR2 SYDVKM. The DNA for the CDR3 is TGTGCCAGCAGTTTCGGTCAGGGAAGGACTGAAGCTTTCTTT. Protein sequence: CASSFGQGRTEAFF. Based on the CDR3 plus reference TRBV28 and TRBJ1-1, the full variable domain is DVKVTQSSRYLVKRTGEKVFLECVQDMDHENMFWYRQDPGLGLRLIYFSYDVKMKEKGDIPEGYSVSREKKERFSLILESASTNQTSMYLCASSFGQGRTEAFFGQGTRLTVV.